This T cell receptor (beta chain) stems from a study of T-cell reconstitution after alpha-beta-depleted transplantation in children. Overall study results and limits: Fresh T-cell production supplied most of the T-cell counts and diversity seen one year after transplant. Alpha-beta T cells present about two months after transplant were reported to originate from several hundred expanded graft clones. Surviving recipient cells, namely T cells and thymic progenitors, were the source of high day-60 TCRbeta diversity in some patients.

V lost 1 base and J lost 1, with 12 bases in between. This CDR3 contains 16 residues. Germline CDR1 and CDR2: SGHAT and FQNNGV. This clonotype was picked up many times. Its matching antigen is unknown. Unique molecular identifiers were used in preparing the TCRbeta library. TCRdb itself ran the PCR reads through MiXCR, one entry per CDR3 protein. Altogether 440,000 or so distinct CDR3 sequences are present, around 46% being singletons, with the ten largest covering 25% to 30%. This chain links TRBV11-2 with TRBJ2-3; D is undetermined. The starting material was PBMCs, obtained before TCRalphabeta/CD19-depleted stem cell transplant. The TCR sequence derives from a girl aged 2 to 10 with aplastic anemia, due to receive a stem cell transplant. CDR3 loop: CASSLGAIPRTDTQYF. The CDR3 nucleotides read TGTGCCAGCAGCTTAGGGGCTATACCTCGCACAGATACGCAGTATTTT.